The subject of this entry is one TCR beta chain. Its antigen is unidentified. The data are from a study of cytomegalovirus exposure and HLA in healthy donors. Study-wide findings and caveats: The authors enumerated over 150 TCR beta chains as linked to cytomegalovirus. A later analysis, which compared TCR beta chains of equal frequency, found the HLA-associated ones more clonally expanded. The authors later found most CMV-associated TCR beta chains appeared HLA-restricted. In a later analysis, across HLA loci, associated TCR counts were highest for DRB1, lowest for HLA-C.

PCR was performed using 60 Vbeta and 13 Jbeta primers. Generated by immunoSEQ multiplex PCR, the TCRdb table keeps only in-frame clones and is missing some. The sample table includes tens of thousands of clones. Germline lookup yields CDR1 SGHNT and CDR2 YENEEA. The CDR3 extends over 13 amino acids. Trimming took 5 bases from V and 6 from J, leaving 13 bases between them. V and J are TRBV11-3 and TRBJ1-1; the D is unclear. This receptor was taken from a man aged 18 to 30 in good health and CMV-seropositive. The sequenced sample consisted of PBMCs. The CDR3 bases are TGTGCCAGCAGCCCGCCCGGGAGTCCTGAAGCTTTCTTT. Residues: CASSPPGSPEAFF.